Listed below are T cell receptor beta chains from one sample, sequenced in a study of T cell responses to AZD1222 COVID-19 vaccine. Sequencing used immunoSEQ multiplex PCR; TCRdb keeps in-frame clones, though not all of them. The sample lists about 120,000 clones; about 90% were seen once. This sample comprised peripheral blood, obtained on day 0 of AZD1222 vaccination. The receptors stem from an adult in good health. Both conserved end residues are part of each CDR3. D genes are given only for firm matches. Not every row has a clone size; where given, it reads once, few, many or a size class.

j_gene: TRBJ1-6; d_gene: NA; abundance: NA; v_gene: TRBV18; CDR3nt: TGTGCCAGCTCACCACTGGGACCCTCACCCCTCCACTTT; CDR3aa: CASSPLGPSPLHF
j_gene: TRBJ2-7; d_gene: NA; abundance: NA; v_gene: TRBV6-2/TRBV6-3; CDR3nt: TGTGCCAGCAACCCGAGCGGTGCAGGACCCTACGAGCAGTACTTC; CDR3aa: CASNPSGAGPYEQYF
j_gene: TRBJ2-1; d_gene: TRBD2; abundance: NA; v_gene: TRBV2; CDR3nt: TGTGCCAGCAGTCGTGAGCGGGGGGGTGGTAATGAGCAGTTCTTC; CDR3aa: CASSRERGGGNEQFF
j_gene: TRBJ1-1; d_gene: NA; abundance: NA; v_gene: TRBV6-5; CDR3nt: TGTGCCAGCATGGGGTGGTTTGCTTTCTTT; CDR3aa: CASMGWFAFF
j_gene: TRBJ2-7; d_gene: NA; abundance: NA; v_gene: TRBV7-2; CDR3nt: TGTGCCAGCAGCTTACAGTCCTCCTCCGAGCAGTACTTC; CDR3aa: CASSLQSSSEQYF
j_gene: TRBJ1-4; d_gene: NA; abundance: NA; v_gene: TRBV6-4; CDR3nt: TGTGCCAGCAGTGAACAGGAGGGTACTAATGAAAAACTGTTTTTT; CDR3aa: CASSEQEGTNEKLFF
j_gene: TRBJ2-7; d_gene: NA; abundance: NA; v_gene: TRBV4-2; CDR3nt: TGTGCCAGCAGCCAAGACCGAGGCTTCCGGGAGCAGTACTTC; CDR3aa: CASSQDRGFREQYF
j_gene: TRBJ1-1; d_gene: NA; abundance: NA; v_gene: TRBV12-3/TRBV12-4; CDR3nt: TGTGCCAGCAGCAGGGTTTTCACTGAAGCTTTCTTT; CDR3aa: CASSRVFTEAFF
j_gene: TRBJ1-1; d_gene: NA; abundance: NA; v_gene: TRBV30; CDR3nt: TGTGCCTGGAGTGTACAGTCGAACACTGAAGCTTTCTTT; CDR3aa: CAWSVQSNTEAFF
j_gene: TRBJ2-5; d_gene: NA; abundance: NA; v_gene: TRBV21-1; CDR3nt: TGTGCCAGCAGCAAAGTATGGGAAGACCAAGAGACCCAGTACTTC; CDR3aa: CASSKVWEDQETQYF
j_gene: TRBJ1-4; d_gene: NA; abundance: NA; v_gene: TRBV2; CDR3nt: TGTGCCAGCAACGTCTGGGAAAATGAAAAACTGTTTTTT; CDR3aa: CASNVWENEKLFF
j_gene: TRBJ1-4; d_gene: NA; abundance: NA; v_gene: TRBV18; CDR3nt: TGTGCCAGCTCACAGACGGCTAGTCGAAATGAAAAACTGTTTTTT; CDR3aa: CASSQTASRNEKLFF
j_gene: TRBJ2-1; d_gene: TRBD1; abundance: NA; v_gene: TRBV24-1; CDR3nt: TGTGCCACCAGTGTGGGACAGGGACCCAATGAGCAGTTCTTC; CDR3aa: CATSVGQGPNEQFF
j_gene: TRBJ1-1; d_gene: TRBD1; abundance: NA; v_gene: TRBV6-5; CDR3nt: TGTGCCAGCAGTTCCGGGACAGGGGGCCGCGGCACTGAAGCTTTCTTT; CDR3aa: CASSSGTGGRGTEAFF
j_gene: TRBJ1-1; d_gene: NA; abundance: NA; v_gene: TRBV11-2; CDR3nt: TGTGCCAGCAGCTTAACGGCCCTCAGGGGTAAGGGGAACACTGAAGCTTTCTTT; CDR3aa: CASSLTALRGKGNTEAFF
j_gene: TRBJ2-3; d_gene: TRBD1; abundance: once; v_gene: TRBV4-1; CDR3nt: TGCGCCAGCAGCCAAGACAGGGGGCAGACAGATACGCAGTATTTT; CDR3aa: CASSQDRGQTDTQYF
j_gene: TRBJ1-5; d_gene: NA; abundance: NA; v_gene: TRBV4-1; CDR3nt: TGCGCCAGCAGCCAGCCCGGGGACGGACGCAATCAGCCCCAGCATTTT; CDR3aa: CASSQPGDGRNQPQHF
j_gene: TRBJ1-5; d_gene: TRBD1; abundance: NA; v_gene: TRBV10-1; CDR3nt: TGCGCCAGCAGCGTATGGGACAGGGAAGGTCAGCCCCAGCATTTT; CDR3aa: CASSVWDREGQPQHF
j_gene: TRBJ1-1; d_gene: TRBD1; abundance: once; v_gene: TRBV28; CDR3nt: TGTGCCACCGAAGCGGGTAGTGGGACAGCCATGAACACTGAAGCTTTCTTT; CDR3aa: CATEAGSGTAMNTEAFF
j_gene: TRBJ1-3; d_gene: NA; abundance: NA; v_gene: TRBV19; CDR3nt: TGTGCCAGTAGTATAGGGGGCCAAGGAAACACCATATATTTT; CDR3aa: CASSIGGQGNTIYF
j_gene: TRBJ2-1; d_gene: NA; abundance: NA; v_gene: TRBV29-1; CDR3nt: TGCAGCGTTGTTGTTCCGCCCTACAATGAGCAGTTCTTC; CDR3aa: CSVVVPPYNEQFF
j_gene: TRBJ2-7; d_gene: TRBD1; abundance: NA; v_gene: TRBV28; CDR3nt: TGTGCCAGCAGTCTGGGACAGGCTATCTACGAGCAGTACTTC; CDR3aa: CASSLGQAIYEQYF
j_gene: TRBJ2-1; d_gene: TRBD1; abundance: NA; v_gene: TRBV6-5; CDR3nt: TGTGCCAGCAACTCAGGACAGGGGGCGGACAATGAGCAGTTCTTC; CDR3aa: CASNSGQGADNEQFF
j_gene: TRBJ2-7; d_gene: NA; abundance: few; v_gene: TRBV11-1; CDR3nt: TGTGCCAGCAGCTTAGGTAGGGGACCCTACGAGCAGTACTTC; CDR3aa: CASSLGRGPYEQYF
j_gene: TRBJ2-2; d_gene: TRBD2; abundance: NA; v_gene: TRBV27; CDR3nt: TGTGCCAGCAGACAAAATAGGGGAGGGGACACCGGGGAGCTGTTTTTT; CDR3aa: CASRQNRGGDTGELFF
j_gene: TRBJ1-1; d_gene: TRBD1; abundance: few; v_gene: TRBV11-3; CDR3nt: TGTGCCAGCAGTCCCGGGACAGGGTGGACTGAAGCTTTCTTT; CDR3aa: CASSPGTGWTEAFF
j_gene: TRBJ2-2; d_gene: NA; abundance: NA; v_gene: TRBV19; CDR3nt: TGTGCCAGTAGTATTTCTCGAGTATTGACCGGGGAGCTGTTTTTT; CDR3aa: CASSISRVLTGELFF
j_gene: TRBJ1-1; d_gene: NA; abundance: NA; v_gene: TRBV7-9; CDR3nt: TGTGCCAGCAGCCCTTCTGAGGACACTGAAGCTTTCTTT; CDR3aa: CASSPSEDTEAFF
j_gene: TRBJ2-2; d_gene: TRBD1; abundance: NA; v_gene: TRBV9; CDR3nt: TGTGCCAGCAGCTTTGGACAGGGGGCCCTAAAACACACCGGGGAGCTGTTTTTT; CDR3aa: CASSFGQGALKHTGELFF
j_gene: TRBJ2-7; d_gene: TRBD1; abundance: NA; v_gene: TRBV6-2/TRBV6-3; CDR3nt: TGTGCCAGCAGTTACGCGACAGGGAGCGAGCAGTACTTC; CDR3aa: CASSYATGSEQYF
j_gene: TRBJ2-3; d_gene: NA; abundance: NA; v_gene: TRBV11-3; CDR3nt: TGTGCCAGCAGCTTGGCGGGTCGCACAGATACGCAGTATTTT; CDR3aa: CASSLAGRTDTQYF
j_gene: TRBJ2-7; d_gene: TRBD1; abundance: NA; v_gene: TRBV7-9; CDR3nt: TGTGCCAGCATCCGGACAGGGTCGGACGAGCAGTACTTC; CDR3aa: CASIRTGSDEQYF
j_gene: TRBJ2-3; d_gene: TRBD2; abundance: once; v_gene: TRBV13; CDR3nt: TGTGCCAGCAGCCTGGAAAGCGGGACTTTAGACCCTACGCAGTATTTT; CDR3aa: CASSLESGTLDPTQYF
j_gene: TRBJ2-2; d_gene: TRBD2; abundance: NA; v_gene: TRBV27; CDR3nt: TGTGCCAGCAGGTTAGCGGGTTGGAACACCGGGGAGCTGTTTTTT; CDR3aa: CASRLAGWNTGELFF
j_gene: TRBJ1-5; d_gene: NA; abundance: NA; v_gene: TRBV18; CDR3nt: TGTGCCAGCTCACCGCAGGAACAGCCCCAGCATTTT; CDR3aa: CASSPQEQPQHF
j_gene: TRBJ2-1; d_gene: NA; abundance: NA; v_gene: TRBV7-2; CDR3nt: TGTGCCAGCAGCCGAGGACCAAACAATGAGCAGTTCTTC; CDR3aa: CASSRGPNNEQFF
j_gene: TRBJ2-7; d_gene: NA; abundance: NA; v_gene: TRBV28; CDR3nt: TGTGCCAGCAGTTTAGGAAGGGCCCCCGGGCAGTACTTC; CDR3aa: CASSLGRAPGQYF
j_gene: TRBJ2-7; d_gene: NA; abundance: NA; v_gene: TRBV7-2; CDR3nt: TGTGCCAGCAGCCCTAGAGGGGCAGGGCCCCCTCGCGAGCAGTACTTC; CDR3aa: CASSPRGAGPPREQYF
j_gene: TRBJ2-7; d_gene: NA; abundance: NA; v_gene: TRBV4-3; CDR3nt: TGCGCCAGCAGCCAAGACCGGGACTCTTACTACGAGCAGTACTTC; CDR3aa: CASSQDRDSYYEQYF
j_gene: TRBJ1-2; d_gene: NA; abundance: NA; v_gene: TRBV6-5; CDR3nt: TGTGCCAGCAGTTTGACCTTACGGGGCTATGGCTACACCTTC; CDR3aa: CASSLTLRGYGYTF
j_gene: TRBJ2-1; d_gene: TRBD2; abundance: NA; v_gene: TRBV9; CDR3nt: TGTGCCAGCACCGTTCTAGCGGGAGAAATCAATGAGCAGTTCTTC; CDR3aa: CASTVLAGEINEQFF
j_gene: TRBJ2-7; d_gene: TRBD1; abundance: NA; v_gene: TRBV4-1; CDR3nt: TGCGCCAGCAGCCAAGATCGGACCACGGGACAGTACGACGAGCAGTACTTC; CDR3aa: CASSQDRTTGQYDEQYF
j_gene: TRBJ2-7; d_gene: NA; abundance: NA; v_gene: TRBV18; CDR3nt: TGTGCCAGCTCACCTCCCGGTATGGACAGGCAGTACTTC; CDR3aa: CASSPPGMDRQYF
j_gene: TRBJ1-2; d_gene: NA; abundance: once; v_gene: TRBV6-5; CDR3nt: TGTGCCAGCAGCACCTGGGGCACCGGAGGCGGCTACACCTTC; CDR3aa: CASSTWGTGGGYTF
j_gene: TRBJ2-7; d_gene: TRBD2; abundance: NA; v_gene: TRBV7-2; CDR3nt: TGTGCCAGCAGCTTAGCGTTGGTGAGCGGGAAGACCTACGAGCAGTACTTC; CDR3aa: CASSLALVSGKTYEQYF
j_gene: TRBJ2-7; d_gene: TRBD1; abundance: NA; v_gene: TRBV24-1; CDR3nt: TGTGCCACCAGTGACCCCGCCGGGACAGGGGACGAGCAGTACTTC; CDR3aa: CATSDPAGTGDEQYF
j_gene: TRBJ1-1; d_gene: NA; abundance: NA; v_gene: TRBV20-1; CDR3nt: TGCAGTGCTAGTGGTGCGGGGCTAAAGAACACTGAAGCTTTCTTT; CDR3aa: CSASGAGLKNTEAFF
j_gene: TRBJ2-1; d_gene: NA; abundance: NA; v_gene: TRBV7-9; CDR3nt: TGTGCCAGCAGCTTAGACTCCCATTCCTCGGAGCAGTTCTTC; CDR3aa: CASSLDSHSSEQFF
j_gene: TRBJ2-3; d_gene: TRBD1; abundance: NA; v_gene: TRBV7-2; CDR3nt: TGTGCCAGCAGCTTGGACAGGGGCGGGTATACGCAGTATTTT; CDR3aa: CASSLDRGGYTQYF
j_gene: TRBJ2-2; d_gene: NA; abundance: NA; v_gene: TRBV7-2; CDR3nt: TGTGCCAGCAGCACAATCAGGAGGGGAGACACCGGGGAGCTGTTTTTT; CDR3aa: CASSTIRRGDTGELFF
j_gene: TRBJ1-6; d_gene: NA; abundance: NA; v_gene: TRBV27; CDR3nt: TGTGCCAGCAGTTTACGGGAAGAAGGGCCAAGCTCCTATAATTCACCCCTCCACTTT; CDR3aa: CASSLREEGPSSYNSPLHF
j_gene: TRBJ2-5; d_gene: TRBD2; abundance: once; v_gene: TRBV11-3; CDR3nt: TGTGCCAGCAGCGTTCTAGCGGGGGGGTCGTTAGAGACCCAGTACTTC; CDR3aa: CASSVLAGGSLETQYF
j_gene: TRBJ1-2; d_gene: TRBD1; abundance: NA; v_gene: TRBV6-2/TRBV6-3; CDR3nt: TGTGCCAGCAGTTCGGGACAGGGCTATGGCTACACCTTC; CDR3aa: CASSSGQGYGYTF
j_gene: TRBJ1-4; d_gene: NA; abundance: NA; v_gene: TRBV28; CDR3nt: TGTGCCAGCAGTCCACAGTTACGGCGACTGTTTTTT; CDR3aa: CASSPQLRRLFF
j_gene: TRBJ2-7; d_gene: NA; abundance: NA; v_gene: TRBV4-1; CDR3nt: TGCGCCAGCAGTCGGACTACTAGTCCAACATCCTACGAGCAGTACTTC; CDR3aa: CASSRTTSPTSYEQYF
j_gene: TRBJ1-3; d_gene: NA; abundance: NA; v_gene: TRBV7-2; CDR3nt: TGTGCCAGCAGCTTGCCTATGGGAAACACCATATATTTT; CDR3aa: CASSLPMGNTIYF
j_gene: TRBJ2-7; d_gene: NA; abundance: once; v_gene: TRBV6-5; CDR3nt: TGTGCCAGCAGTTACGCAGAGGGGGTGCCGGGAGAGCAGTACTTC; CDR3aa: CASSYAEGVPGEQYF
j_gene: TRBJ2-7; d_gene: NA; abundance: once; v_gene: TRBV24-1; CDR3nt: TGTGCCACCGAGACCCCCACCGCAGGACCCCCCTACGAGCAGTACTTC; CDR3aa: CATETPTAGPPYEQYF
j_gene: TRBJ2-5; d_gene: NA; abundance: NA; v_gene: TRBV5-4; CDR3nt: TGTGCCAGCAGCCAAGGGGCGGACTACCAAGAGACCCAGTACTTC; CDR3aa: CASSQGADYQETQYF